This T cell receptor (beta chain) was observed in a study of technical replicates of blood from a few donors. The method was immunoSEQ multiplex PCR; TCRdb's version includes in-frame clones alone and lacks a portion of them. The data show 75,000 to 100,000 clones, about 96% seen once. The germline CDR1 and CDR2 sequences are MNHEY and SVGAGI. The CDR3 contains 15 residues. V was pared by 3 bases and J by 5 bases, with 13 bases between. The receptor comes from a human donor in good health. Sequencing input: T cells isolated from PBMCs. J is TRBJ1-4 and V is TRBV6-5; D is uncertain. CDR3 protein: CASSYGSQENEKLFF. DNA for the CDR3: TGTGCCAGCAGTTATGGTAGTCAGGAAAATGAAAAACTGTTTTTT.